In this sample, the clone carrying this T cell receptor (beta chain) turned up many times. The data stem from a study of human T cells and chemical hapten exposure. This CDR3 comprises 14 residues. Germline V gene lookup returns CDR1 SGHRS and CDR2 YFSETQ. The junction had 5 bases not matched to a gene; V was cut back by 3 bases and J by 4 bases. RNA extraction used unfractionated whole blood as the source of total RNA. TCRdb independently ran MiXCR on the 5' RACE reads; one entry per CDR3 protein. The data show more than 60,000 distinct CDR3 sequences, roughly 15% seen once. This clonotype was obtained from a female donor in good health. The chain employs TRBV5-1 and TRBJ2-7; 9 bases line up with TRBD1. The CDR3 DNA reads as TGCGCCAGCAGCTCCGGGACAGGGTCTTACGAGCAGTACTTC. Its translation: CASSSGTGSYEQYF.